These 15 T cell receptor beta chains came from one sample sequenced in a study of CD8 T cells in ankylosing spondylitis (dated by TCRdb to 2016 to 2017). The library was prepared using 5' RACE. The data were produced on an Illumina HiSeq 2500. In-frame beta chains were kept once TCRdb had trimmed the public reads at Q25 with fastp and called clones with MiXCR. Each record represents a unique CDR3 protein, reported with the most common genes and DNA among its rows. Recorded for this sample are hundreds of thousands of distinct CDR3 sequences; approximately 9% of them occurred a single time. In total, the top ten clones hold approximately 6.3% of the sample. Sequencing was done on a sample of blood, either unsorted or a sorted T cell fraction (not recorded which). Every receptor here comes from a male donor with ankylosing spondylitis or in good health (not recorded which).

This clonotype was seen a handful of times. The rearrangement joins TRBV5-6 to TRBJ1-5; 8 bases line up with TRBD1. The CDR3 runs 15 residues. Germline V lookup: CDR1 SGHDT, CDR2 YYEEEE. The junction had 5 bases not matched to a gene; V was cut back by 4 bases and J by 2 bases. Here the CDR3 DNA reads TGTGCCAGCAGCCCAGGGGGCTCGGGCAATCAGCCCCAGCATTTT. Its translation: CASSPGGSGNQPQHF.

The table lists this clonotype with many counts. The chain uses TRBV3-1 and TRBJ2-1, with 7 bases identical to TRBD2. This CDR3 contains 14 residues. CDR1 and CDR2 from the germline V gene are LGHDT and YNNKEL (reference sequence). The junction had 10 bases not matched to a gene; V was cut back by 5 bases and J by 9 bases. The CDR3 loop reads CASSVVGGEGEQFF. In DNA, the CDR3 is TGTGCCAGCAGCGTCGTTGGAGGGGAGGGTGAGCAGTTCTTC.

This clonotype was counted at least ten times. The chain has TRBV5-1 and TRBJ2-3, with D possibly TRBD2 on 6 matching bases. The CDR3 spans 15 residues. V shed 6 bases and J shed 2 bases, with 16 bases lying between them. The V gene's germline CDR1 is SGHRS and CDR2 YFSETQ. CDR3 DNA sequence: TGCGCCAGCACCCCCGTCGCGGGGATCACAGATACGCAGTATTTT. Its translation: CASTPVAGITDTQYF.

In regard to this clonotype: One base away lies a much larger clone, so this may be a sequencing read error. The rearrangement links TRBV20-1 to TRBJ2-7; D possibly matches TRBD1 or TRBD2 (7 bases each). Trimming pared 3 bases from V and 6 bases from J, leaving 15 bases between. Germline V lookup: CDR1 DFQATT, CDR2 SNEGSKA (reference sequence). CDR3 length: 13 residues. This chain's CDR3 is CSARGGGSFEQYF. Written as DNA, the CDR3 is TGCAGTGCTAGGGGAGGGGGCTCGTTCGAGCAGTACTTC.

This clonotype was detected ten times or more. The chain employs TRBV12-3 or TRBV12-4 and TRBJ2-2; TRBD1 might be the D (5 bases). This CDR3 has 15 amino acids. V gave up 7 bases and J gave up 1 base, with 13 bases separating them. CDR3 nucleotides: TGTGCCAGCATTAAGGGGCTGTTGAACACCGGGGAGCTGTTTTTT. Encoded protein: CASIKGLLNTGELFF.

This sequence joins TRBV20-1 and TRBJ1-5; 7 positions agree with TRBD1. V lost 3 bases to trimming and J lost 4 bases; unmatched junction nucleotides: 9. This CDR3 has 15 residues. Germline V gene data show CDR1 as DFQATT and CDR2 as SNEGSKA (reference sequence). DNA for the CDR3: TGCAGTGCTAGGGCCGACAGGGCCGGTAATCAGCCCCAGCATTTT. Protein product: CSARADRAGNQPQHF.

The sample holds many counts of this clonotype. CDR3 sequence (DNA): TGTGCCAGCAGCTTAGGGTTAGAGACCCAGTACTTC. Translated: CASSLGLETQYF. The V gene is TRBV7-9, the J gene TRBJ2-5; D unclear. Germline V lookup: CDR1 SEHNR, CDR2 FQNEAQ (reference sequence). V lost 1 base and J lost 4, with 4 bases in between. The CDR3 is 12 residues long.

The sample holds many counts of this clonotype. V gene TRBV6-2 or TRBV6-3 combines with J gene TRBJ2-1, with TRBD2 matching over 7 bases. CDR1 is MNHEY and CDR2 is SVGEGT in the germline V gene. This CDR3 contains 15 residues. Trimming at V came to 2 bases and at J to 8 bases, leaving 9 bases not matched to a gene. CDR3 sequence reads: CASSYGLEFGDEQFF. The CDR3 DNA reads TGTGCCAGCAGTTACGGACTAGAGTTTGGGGATGAGCAGTTCTTC.

This clonotype was seen at least ten times. This chain connects TRBV6-2 or TRBV6-3 to TRBJ2-1, with 8 bases fitting TRBD2. This CDR3 comprises 16 residues. From germline, CDR1 is MNHEY and CDR2 SVGEGT. The V and J ends lost 5 bases and 7 bases, in that order; junction bases with no gene match: 13. The CDR3 is CASSPLWGTSRNEQFF. The CDR3 nucleotides read TGTGCCAGCAGTCCTTTATGGGGGACTAGTCGTAATGAGCAGTTCTTC.

This clonotype has at least ten counts. The CDR3 sequence: CASSPGGQRQYGYTF. The CDR3 DNA follows: TGTGCCAGCAGCCCAGGGGGACAGCGACAATATGGCTACACCTTC. The chain combines TRBV11-3 with TRBJ1-2; TRBD1 agrees at 7 bases. Per the germline V gene, CDR1 is SGHNT and CDR2 is YENEEA. Trimming cost V 5 bases and J 5 bases; bases outside gene matches: 11. The CDR3 contains 15 residues.

Comment on this clonotype: A single base separates this from a much larger clone, so it may be a read error. The J gene is TRBJ2-1, the V gene TRBV29-1; 8 positions agree with TRBD2. CDR1 is SQVTM, CDR2 ANQGSEA, per germline. CDR3 length equals 13 residues. This CDR3 is CIVGGLAGPEQFF. The CDR3, as DNA: TGCATCGTTGGGGGCCTAGCGGGCCCTGAGCAGTTCTTC.

This clonotype turned up a few times. The chain joins TRBV9 to TRBJ2-5; tentative D call: TRBD1 (6 bases). The CDR3 loop spans 15 amino acids. Germline V gives CDR1 SGDLS, CDR2 YYNGEE. Trimming shortened V by 2 bases and J by 0 bases, and 11 bases separated the two germline ends. The chain's CDR3 is CASSVSTGHQETQYF. As DNA, the CDR3 is TGTGCCAGCAGCGTTTCGACAGGACACCAAGAGACCCAGTACTTC.

In its sample, this clonotype was seen a few times. The CDR3 nucleotides are TGTGCCAGCTCACCACTGAGCGGGAGTTCGGCAGATACGCAGTATTTT. Translation: CASSPLSGSSADTQYF. The chain uses TRBV18 and TRBJ2-3; the match to TRBD2 covers 8 bases. Germline V CDR1 and CDR2: KGHSH, LQKENI. Germline trimming cut 1 base from V and 4 bases from J; bases unmatched to any gene: 7. CDR3 size: 16 residues. Complete variable domain (other parts from reference TRBV18 and TRBJ2-3): NAGVMQNPRHLVRRRGQEARLRCSPMKGHSHVYWYRQLPEEGLKFMVYLQKENIIDESGMPKERFSAEFPKEGPSILRIQQVVRGDSAAYFCASSPLSGSSADTQYFGPGTRLTVL.

There are a few counts of this clonotype. The gene calls are TRBV12-3 or TRBV12-4 and TRBJ1-4; D uncertain. Trimming cost V 6 bases and J 8 bases, with 16 bases left between them. The length of the CDR3 is 14 residues. CDR3 sequence (DNA): TGTGCCAGCAGGTATACCGGGCCTGTGGAAAAACTGTTTTTT. Translation: CASRYTGPVEKLFF.

This clonotype was recorded many times. In nucleotides, the CDR3 is TGTGCCAGCAGCGACGACTCCGGGACTATGGGTCAGACCCAGTACTTC. Protein product: CASSDDSGTMGQTQYF. This chain connects TRBV5-5 to TRBJ2-5; 7 bases agree with TRBD2. CDR1 and CDR2 from the germline V gene are SGHKS and YYEKEE (reference sequence). This CDR3 region has 16 residues. With V trimmed by 4 bases and J by 6 bases, 15 bases remained unmatched.